These 20 T cell receptor beta chains came from one sample sequenced in a study of T cell responses to AZD1222 COVID-19 vaccine. The method was immunoSEQ multiplex PCR; TCRdb's version includes in-frame clones alone and lacks a portion of them. The repertoire has roughly 110,000 clones, around 91% of them found once; the top ten carry roughly 8%. The sample was peripheral blood, taken 28 days after the second AZD1222 dose. These receptors were collected from an adult who received the AZD1222 COVID-19 vaccine.

As for this clone: An end of the junction differs from the germline gene, which may be a read error. The gene calls are TRBV12-3 or TRBV12-4 and TRBJ2-1, with D unresolved. CDR3 size: 11 residues. The DNA of the CDR3 is TGTGCCAGCACCTTGCACAAGGAGCAGTTCTTC. This codes for CASTLHKEQFF.

The V call is TRBV6-4, the J call TRBJ2-1; 9 bases are a match to TRBD1. CDR1 is MRHNA and CDR2 is SNTAGT in the germline V gene. CDR3 length equals 17 residues. V was pared by 2 bases and J by 2 bases, with 7 bases of the junction left unmatched. The DNA of the CDR3 is TGTGCCAGCAGTGACCGCTACCGGGACAGGGCCTACAATGAGCAGTTCTTC. It translates to CASSDRYRDRAYNEQFF.

The chain has TRBV6-5 and TRBJ2-7; D call uncertain. V was cut by 0 bases and J by 4 bases, with 13 bases left in between. The CDR3 loop spans 15 amino acids. The V gene's germline CDR1 is MNHEY and CDR2 SVGAGI. CDR3 residues: CASSYSHLGSYEQYF. The CDR3 DNA sequence: TGTGCCAGCAGTTACTCCCATTTGGGGTCTTACGAGCAGTACTTC.

V and J are TRBV6-2 or TRBV6-3 and TRBJ2-5, with 13 positions matching TRBD2. This CDR3 is 16 amino acids long. In germline, CDR1 is MNHEY, CDR2 SVGEGT. Losses at the gene ends were 4 bases for V and 6 bases for J; bases not matched to a gene: 8. The CDR3 protein is CASSSWTSGGPQTQYF. DNA for the CDR3: TGTGCCAGCAGTTCCTGGACTAGCGGGGGCCCGCAGACCCAGTACTTC.

This clone has just one count. J is TRBJ1-3 and V is TRBV6-6; weak D call: TRBD1 (5 bases). Germline assignment: CDR1 MNHNY and CDR2 SVGAGI (reference sequence). V lost 4 bases and J lost 0, with 13 bases in between. This CDR3 spans 16 amino acids. CDR3 protein: CASSSTWGLSGNTIYF. DNA for the CDR3: TGTGCCAGCAGTTCGACATGGGGCCTCTCTGGAAACACCATATATTTT.

The J gene is TRBJ2-3, the V gene TRBV4-3; 10 nucleotides line up with TRBD2. CDR1 is LGHNA, CDR2 YSLEER, per germline. Unmatched junction bases numbered 21, after V lost 0 bases and J lost 6 bases. The CDR3 totals 21 residues. DNA for the CDR3: TGCGCCAGCAGCCAAGATGGGGGGAGGCTAGCGGGAGCTCAGTCAGGTGATACGCAGTATTTT. It yields the protein CASSQDGGRLAGAQSGDTQYF.

J is TRBJ1-5 and V is TRBV7-8; D unclear. Trimming pared 7 bases from V and 2 bases from J, leaving 6 bases between. CDR3 size: 12 residues. CDR1 and CDR2 (germline): SGHVS, FQNEAQ. CDR3 protein: CASTSGNQPQHF. CDR3 DNA sequence: TGTGCCAGCACTTCGGGCAATCAGCCCCAGCATTTT.

V and J are TRBV7-8 and TRBJ2-7; TRBD1 matches 9 bases. This CDR3 contains 15 residues. CDR1 and CDR2 from the germline V gene are SGHVS and FQNEAQ. J lost 5 bases, V lost 5 bases, and 10 bases had no gene match. This chain's CDR3 is CASSPGQGPFDEQYF. The CDR3 coding sequence is TGTGCCAGCAGCCCCGGACAGGGGCCTTTCGACGAGCAGTACTTC.

This chain uses TRBV4-3 with TRBJ2-1; TRBD2 matches at 7 bases. This CDR3 comprises 16 residues. Germline loops: CDR1 LGHNA, CDR2 YSLEER. Losses at the gene ends were 1 base for V and 8 bases for J; bases not matched to a gene: 11. CDR3 loop: CASSQGLRELWDEQFF. In DNA form, the CDR3 reads TGCGCCAGCAGCCAAGGGTTGCGGGAGCTTTGGGATGAGCAGTTCTTC.

The rearrangement joins TRBV4-3 to TRBJ1-2; D gene ambiguous. Germline CDR1 is LGHNA and CDR2 is YSLEER. The ends were cut back, 1 base at V and 7 bases at J, with 19 bases in the middle. The CDR3 runs 16 residues. CDR3 in DNA: TGCGCCAGCAGCCAAGGTAGTGTGTCCTCAGTGGCTGGCTACACCTTC. It encodes CASSQGSVSSVAGYTF.

J is TRBJ1-2 and V is TRBV25-1; no definite D call. Germline CDR1 reads MGHDK; CDR2 reads SYGVNS. The CDR3 sequence is 17 residues long. Trimming stripped 3 bases from V and 1 base from J, with 18 bases between. CDR3 in DNA: TGTGCCAGCAGTGATATGGGCGGGAGGCGGAATAACTATGGCTACACCTTC. Translating it yields CASSDMGGRRNNYGYTF.

This chain connects TRBV6-5 to TRBJ1-5; 7 nucleotides line up with TRBD1. The CDR3 has 13 amino acids. Trimming removed 2 bases from V and 9 bases from J; junction bases left unmatched: 4. Germline assignment: CDR1 MNHEY and CDR2 SVGAGI. The CDR3 sequence is CASSYDRASPQHF. The CDR3 region has the DNA TGTGCCAGCAGTTACGACAGGGCGTCGCCCCAGCATTTT.

The table lists this clone with a count of one. V gene TRBV7-3 combines with J gene TRBJ1-1, with 10 bases that match TRBD1. The CDR3 totals 14 residues. Germline V lookup: CDR1 SGHTA, CDR2 FQGTGA. V shed 5 bases and J 4 bases; nucleotides not matched to a gene: 4. DNA of the CDR3: TGTGCCAGCAGCGGCGGGACAGGGGTCACTGAAGCTTTCTTT. Protein sequence: CASSGGTGVTEAFF.

This chain joins TRBV21-1 and TRBJ2-7; the table's D call, TRBD2, was not checked against the DNA. TRBV21-1 is reported as a pseudogene. This CDR3 is 15 amino acids long. The DNA of the CDR3 is TGTGCCAGCAGCCAGACTCATTTCAGCTCCTACGAGCAGTACTTC. Translating gives CASSQTHFSSYEQYF.

This chain links TRBV4-1 with TRBJ1-1; 7 bases fit TRBD1. Trimming took 3 bases from V and 6 from J; bases not matched to a gene: 4. CDR1 and CDR2 (germline): MGHRA, YSYEKL. CDR3 length equals 13 residues. For the CDR3, the DNA is TGCGCCAGCAGCCAGGGACAGACACCTGAAGCTTTCTTT. Its protein is CASSQGQTPEAFF.

The rearrangement joins TRBV5-1 to TRBJ2-1, with 7 bases lining up with TRBD2. V lost 10 bases, J lost 6 bases, and 13 bases stayed unmatched. The CDR3 is 14 residues long. Germline values: CDR1 SGHRS, CDR2 YFSETQ. CDR3 protein: CAGKARGEANEQFF. The CDR3 DNA reads as TGCGCCGGCAAGGCTCGGGGGGAGGCCAATGAGCAGTTCTTC.

The chain joins TRBV6-7 to TRBJ2-2; D might be TRBD1 (5 bases). TRBV6-7 is filed as an ORF, its function uncertain. With 0 bases removed from V and 0 bases from J, the gap between germline ends came to 11 bases. The CDR3 runs 17 residues. CDR3: CASSYSCDSANTGELFF. CDR3 sequence (DNA): TGTGCCAGCAGTTACTCCTGTGACAGTGCGAACACCGGGGAGCTGTTTTTT.

The V call is TRBV7-8, the J call TRBJ2-3; TRBD2 aligns across 10 bases. The CDR3 spans 20 residues. Trimming at V came to 5 bases and at J to 0 bases, leaving 17 bases not matched to a gene. Germline CDR1 and CDR2: SGHVS and FQNEAQ. CDR3 amino acids: CASSQLRLPGLARSTDTQYF. The CDR3 region has the DNA TGTGCCAGCAGCCAACTACGCCTACCGGGACTAGCGCGAAGCACAGATACGCAGTATTTT.

V gene TRBV28 combines with J gene TRBJ2-7; 9 bases are shared with TRBD1. The CDR3 contains 16 residues. The V gene's germline CDR1 is MDHEN and CDR2 SYDVKM. J was trimmed by 1 base and V by 2 bases; bases with no gene match: 6. As DNA, the CDR3 is TGTGCCAGCAGTTTAAAACAGACAGGGGGGTCCTACGAGCAGTACTTC. Its translation is CASSLKQTGGSYEQYF.

This rearrangement joins TRBV29-1 to TRBJ2-1; 16 nucleotides line up with TRBD2. Losses at the gene ends were 4 bases for V and 2 bases for J; bases not matched to a gene: 5. The V gene's germline CDR1 is SQVTM and CDR2 ANQGSEA. The CDR3 is 17 amino acids. The CDR3 spells CSVAGTSGGAAYNEQFF. The CDR3 DNA is TGCAGCGTTGCCGGGACTAGCGGGGGGGCCGCCTACAATGAGCAGTTCTTC.